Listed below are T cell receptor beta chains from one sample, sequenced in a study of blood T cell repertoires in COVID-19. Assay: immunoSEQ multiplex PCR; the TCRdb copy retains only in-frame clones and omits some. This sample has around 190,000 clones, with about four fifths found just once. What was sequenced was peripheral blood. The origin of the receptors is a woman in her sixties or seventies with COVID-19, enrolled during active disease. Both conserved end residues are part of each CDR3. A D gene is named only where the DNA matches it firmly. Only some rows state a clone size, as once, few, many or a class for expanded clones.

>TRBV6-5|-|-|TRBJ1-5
TGTGCCAGCAGTTACAGGGGTAGCAATCAGCCCCAGCATTTT
CASSYRGSNQPQHF
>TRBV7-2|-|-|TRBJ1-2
TGTGCCAGCAGCTTAGAAACGCGGGGGGCCTATGGCTACACCTTC
CASSLETRGAYGYTF
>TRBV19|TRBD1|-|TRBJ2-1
TGTGCCGCCTCTTCCGGGACAGTTAACAATGAGCAGTTCTTC
CAASSGTVNNEQFF
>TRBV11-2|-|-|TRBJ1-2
TGTGCCAGCAGCTTAGAAGGGGGGGCTTGGATCTATGGCTACACCTTC
CASSLEGGAWIYGYTF
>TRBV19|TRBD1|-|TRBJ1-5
TGTGCCAGTCTTACGCAGGGGGCGCGGGGACAGCCCCAGCATTTT
CASLTQGARGQPQHF
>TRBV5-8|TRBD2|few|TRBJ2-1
TGTGCCAGCAGCTTGGCCTTTGGACTAGCGGGAATATATGAGCAGTTCTTC
CASSLAFGLAGIYEQFF
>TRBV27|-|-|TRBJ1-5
TGTGCCAGCTCCCAGGTCCCTGTGGGCAATCAGCCCCAGCATTTT
CASSQVPVGNQPQHF
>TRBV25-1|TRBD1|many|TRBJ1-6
TGTGCCAGCAGTGTCTCAGGGGGCGGGTCACCCCTCCACTTT
CASSVSGGGSPLHF
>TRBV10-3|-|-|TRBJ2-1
TGTGCCATCAGTGAGTCGGGTAGCGGCGTTTACAATGAGCAGTTCTTC
CAISESGSGVYNEQFF
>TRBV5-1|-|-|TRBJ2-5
TGCGCCAGCACCCTGGAGGGACCATTCCAAGAGACCCAGTACTTC
CASTLEGPFQETQYF
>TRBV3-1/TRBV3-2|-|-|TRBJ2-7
TGTGCCAGCAGCCAAGTTCTGGGTCGCGGATCCTACGAGCAGTACTTC
CASSQVLGRGSYEQYF
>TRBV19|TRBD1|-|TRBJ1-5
TGTGCCAGTAGTAGTGGACAGGCCCACGTTCAGCCCCAGCATTTT
CASSSGQAHVQPQHF
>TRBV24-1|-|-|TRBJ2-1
TGTGCCACCCGAAAAGGGGGATACAATGAGCAGTTCTTC
CATRKGGYNEQFF
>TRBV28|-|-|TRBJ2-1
TGTGCCAGCAGTCACGGGACACCCATCAGGGATTTGCAGTTCTTC
CASSHGTPIRDLQFF
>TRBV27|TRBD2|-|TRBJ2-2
TGTGCCAGCAGTTTCGACATACTAGCGGTGAACACCGGGGAGCTGTTTTTT
CASSFDILAVNTGELFF
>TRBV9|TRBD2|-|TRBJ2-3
TGTGCCAGCAGCCCGCCTTATGGTAGCGGGAGCACAGATACGCAGTATTTT
CASSPPYGSGSTDTQYF
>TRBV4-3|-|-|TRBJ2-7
TGCGCCAGCAGCCAAGATGACAGAGCCTACGAGCAGTACTTC
CASSQDDRAYEQYF
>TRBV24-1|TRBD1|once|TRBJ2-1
TGTGCCGGAGACAGGGGGCAGTCCGATGAGCAGTTCTTC
CAGDRGQSDEQFF
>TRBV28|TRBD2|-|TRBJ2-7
TGTGCCAGCAGTGGGGCGGGGGAGTACGAGCAGTACTTC
CASSGAGEYEQYF
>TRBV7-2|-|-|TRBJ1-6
TGTGCCAGCAGCCCTCTCCAGTTCTCAGGTTCACCCCTCCACTTT
CASSPLQFSGSPLHF
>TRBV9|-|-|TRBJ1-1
TGTGCCAGCAGCGCCCCGGGTACTGAAGCTTTCTTT
CASSAPGTEAFF
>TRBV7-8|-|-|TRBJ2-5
TGTGCCAGCAGCCCAAATCTAGAAGAGACCCAGTACTTC
CASSPNLEETQYF
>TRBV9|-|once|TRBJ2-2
TGTGCCAGCAGCTCCCGACAGTCCAGGGTTCGTCCCGGGGAGCTGTTTTTT
CASSSRQSRVRPGELFF
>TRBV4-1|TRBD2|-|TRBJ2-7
TGCGCCAGCAGCCAAGATCCGGGAGCGGGAGTTTGGGACGAGCAGTACTTC
CASSQDPGAGVWDEQYF
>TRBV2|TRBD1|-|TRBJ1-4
TGTGCCAGCAGGGTACAGGGGGCGAAAGAAAAACTGTTTTTT
CASRVQGAKEKLFF
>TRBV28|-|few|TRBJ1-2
TGTGCCAGCTCCCAGGGCTATGGCTACACCTTC
CASSQGYGYTF
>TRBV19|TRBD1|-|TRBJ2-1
TGTGCCAGTAGTCTTAGACAGGGGCGGAATGAGCAGTTCTTC
CASSLRQGRNEQFF
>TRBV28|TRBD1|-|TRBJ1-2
TGTGCCAGCAGTTTAGAAGGGGGCTTTTATGGCTACACCTTC
CASSLEGGFYGYTF
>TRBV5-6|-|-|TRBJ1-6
TGTGCCAGCAGCACTGGACTGACCAACTCACCCCTCCACTTT
CASSTGLTNSPLHF
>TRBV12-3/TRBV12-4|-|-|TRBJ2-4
TGTGCCACCACCGCGGGCGACTCAGACATTCAGTACTTC
CATTAGDSDIQYF
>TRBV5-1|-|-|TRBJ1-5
TGCGCCAGCAGCTTGGACGGCCGGGAGGGTCAGCCCCAGCATTTT
CASSLDGREGQPQHF
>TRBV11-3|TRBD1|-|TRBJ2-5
TGTGCCAGCAGCCCAGGGGGCGGATTGGAGACCCAGTACTTC
CASSPGGGLETQYF
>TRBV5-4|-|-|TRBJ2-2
TGTGCCAGCAGCTTGGTAGGGCCCGCGGGCACCGGGGAGCTGTTTTTT
CASSLVGPAGTGELFF
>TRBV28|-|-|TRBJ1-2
TGTGCCAGCAGTTTACGTGACAGGCCACCGGCTGGCTACACCTTC
CASSLRDRPPAGYTF
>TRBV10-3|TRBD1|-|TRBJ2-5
TGTGCCATTCGGGGGGGACAGGGGGAGACCCAGTACTTC
CAIRGGQGETQYF
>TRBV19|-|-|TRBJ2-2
TGTGCCAGTAGTATTAATTTAGTTAACACCGGGGAGCTGTTTTTT
CASSINLVNTGELFF
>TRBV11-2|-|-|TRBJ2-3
TGTGCCAGCAGCTTAGACCTCGCGCGGGCAGATACGCAGTATTTT
CASSLDLARADTQYF
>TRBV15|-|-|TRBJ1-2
TGTGCCACCAGCAGAGATCGCGGGGGACACTATGGCTACACCTTC
CATSRDRGGHYGYTF
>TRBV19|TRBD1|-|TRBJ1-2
TGTGCCAGTAGTATCCAGGGGGCAAACTATGGCTACACCTTC
CASSIQGANYGYTF
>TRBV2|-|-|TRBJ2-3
TGTGCCAGCAGTGCCCAGCGGGTCGGCACAGATACGCAGTATTTT
CASSAQRVGTDTQYF
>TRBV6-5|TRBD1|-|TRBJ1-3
TGTGCCAGCAACCCGACAGGGACAAGAAACACCATATATTTT
CASNPTGTRNTIYF
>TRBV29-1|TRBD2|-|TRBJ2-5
TGCAGCGTTGGGATTAGACTAGCGCAAGAGACCCAGTACTTC
CSVGIRLAQETQYF
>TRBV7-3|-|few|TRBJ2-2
TGTGCCAGCGCTCAGGGCACCACCGGGGAGCTGTTTTTT
CASAQGTTGELFF
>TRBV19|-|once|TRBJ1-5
TGTGCCAGTAGTATCAGGGTAAAACAGCCCCAGCATTTT
CASSIRVKQPQHF